The 5 T cell receptor beta chains reported below all come from one sample, sequenced in a study of graft-versus-host responses after intestinal transplantation. No antigens are known for them. The assay was immunoSEQ multiplex PCR, and TCRdb's table has in-frame clones only and misses some. The table has 85,000 to 100,000 clones, approximately 90% seen once; the top ten hold roughly 0.069%. Material: unstimulated CD8+ T cells sorted from spleen or lymph node cells, obtained before transplant. Receptors were obtained from a human donor who was the organ donor for an intestinal transplant.

J is TRBJ2-1 and V is TRBV5-1; 10 bases are a match to TRBD2. V shed 4 bases and J 0 bases; nucleotides not matched to a gene: 4. This CDR3 comprises 16 residues. Germline V gene lookup returns CDR1 SGHRS and CDR2 YFSETQ. This CDR3 reads CASSELAGASYNEQFF. The CDR3, as DNA: TGCGCCAGCAGCGAGCTAGCGGGGGCCTCCTACAATGAGCAGTTCTTC.

The chain combines TRBV28 with TRBJ2-3, with 13 bases fitting TRBD2. The CDR3 is 17 residues long. Per the germline V gene, CDR1 is MDHEN and CDR2 is SYDVKM. The trim removed 1 base at V and 5 bases at J, leaving 6 bases unmatched. This CDR3 reads CASSLYWTSGSEDTQYF. CDR3 in DNA: TGTGCCAGCAGTTTATACTGGACTAGCGGGAGTGAAGATACGCAGTATTTT.

This rearrangement joins TRBV30 to TRBJ1-1; tentative D call: TRBD1 (5 bases). This CDR3 is 12 amino acids long. CDR1 is GTSNPN, CDR2 SVGIG, per germline (reference sequence). Trimming took 4 bases from V and 8 from J, leaving 14 bases between them. The CDR3 is CAWISGGGEAFF. CDR3 coding DNA: TGTGCCTGGATCTCGGGCGGGGGAGAAGCTTTCTTT.

The CDR3 region is CASSQGIGTAIPNYGYTF. In DNA, the CDR3 is TGCGCCAGCAGCCAAGGAATCGGGACAGCTATTCCCAACTATGGCTACACCTTC. The chain combines TRBV4-1 with TRBJ1-2, with TRBD1 matching over 7 bases. This CDR3 spans 18 amino acids. Germline loops: CDR1 MGHRA, CDR2 YSYEKL. With 1 base clipped from V and 2 bases from J, the junction kept 13 bases outside the gene matches.

In its sample, this clone was seen a few times. This chain connects TRBV6-5 to TRBJ2-5, with a tentative D call TRBD2 (5 bases). CDR1 and CDR2 (germline): MNHEY, SVGAGI. Trimming removed 6 bases from V and 2 bases from J, with 16 bases in between. The CDR3 has 15 amino acids. In DNA, the CDR3 is TGTGCCAGCAGCCTACTAGGCAGAGATCAAGAGACCCAGTACTTC. This codes for CASSLLGRDQETQYF.